The sample holds a few counts of the clone carrying this T cell receptor beta chain. No antigen is known for it. Viral peptide pools were used in the ViraFEST assay to expand antigen-specific CD4+ T cells, and sequencing came afterward. Culturing for 10 days preceded CD4+ T cell isolation. Each participant was given two doses of one vaccine (BNT162b2 or mRNA-1273). With around 9.4 ug/ml peptides and about 9.5 IU/ml IL-2, roughly 2.1 million PBMC per well were cultured. Half-medium replacement with IL-2 medium occurred on days 3 and 7. V lost 6 bases to trimming and J lost 5 bases; unmatched junction nucleotides: 3. The length of the CDR3 is 14 residues. Germline V gives CDR1 LNHDA, CDR2 SQIVND (reference sequence). This entry belongs to a study of vaccination effects on CD4 cells after COVID-19. Study-level information: Post-vaccine sampling took place a median of 72 days after the second dose.

Study-level points and caveats: After vaccination, at late timepoints, clones induced by infection and by vaccine contracted markedly.

Measured with immunoSEQ multiplex PCR; TCRdb has only the in-frame clones, and not every one. The table shows tens of thousands of clones, with roughly 78% occurring only once. The source was CD4+ T cells from PBMCs cultured with HCoV-NL63 spike peptides, collected after COVID-19 vaccination. This chain links TRBV19 with TRBJ1-4; 10 nucleotides agree with TRBD1. The origin of this receptor is a human donor who received a COVID-19 vaccine. Some clones in this sample may be carry-over from other donors' samples. This CDR3 is CASRDRGTNEKLFF. The DNA of the CDR3 is TGTGCCAGTAGGGACAGGGGGACGAATGAAAAACTGTTTTTT.